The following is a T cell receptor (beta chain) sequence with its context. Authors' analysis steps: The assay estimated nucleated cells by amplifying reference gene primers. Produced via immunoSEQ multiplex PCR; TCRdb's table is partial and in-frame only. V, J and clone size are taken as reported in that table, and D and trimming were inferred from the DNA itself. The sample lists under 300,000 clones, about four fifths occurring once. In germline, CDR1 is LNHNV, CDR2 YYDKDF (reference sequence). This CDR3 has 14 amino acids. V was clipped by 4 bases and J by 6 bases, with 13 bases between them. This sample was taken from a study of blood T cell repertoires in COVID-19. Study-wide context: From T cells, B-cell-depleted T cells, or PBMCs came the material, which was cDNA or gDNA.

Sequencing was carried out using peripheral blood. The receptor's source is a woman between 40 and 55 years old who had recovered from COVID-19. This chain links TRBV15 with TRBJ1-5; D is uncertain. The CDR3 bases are TGTGCCACCAGCATACCGGGATTGGGTCAGCCCCAGCATTTT. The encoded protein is CATSIPGLGQPQHF.